The text below deals with one T cell receptor beta chain. The junction departs from the called germline gene at one end, perhaps through a read error. TCRdb re-called the PCR reads with MiXCR, one entry per CDR3 protein. The sample has about 32,000 distinct CDR3 sequences, roughly 52% seen once. Germline V gene sequence: CDR1 SGHTA, CDR2 FQGTGA. The CDR3 length is 15 residues. Time point here: after preoperative PTX-NDP chemotherapy. These data come from a study of esophageal squamous cell carcinoma under preoperative chemotherapy. About the study: Both tumor-infiltrating lymphocytes and peripheral blood T cells had their TCR repertoires profiled.

This chain uses TRBV7-3 with TRBJ2-4, with D perhaps TRBD1 (6 bases). The sequence was obtained from a human donor with esophageal squamous cell carcinoma. The donor label of this sample is uncertain. The material was obtained from a patient given preoperative chemotherapy. The CDR3 coding sequence is TGTGCCAGCAGCCAGGGGCCTCTCGCCAAAAACACGCAGTACTTT. Its protein is CASSQGPLAKNTQYF. Complete variable domain (other parts from reference TRBV7-3 and TRBJ2-4): GAGVSQTPSNKVTEKGKYVELRCDPISGHTALYWYRQSLGQGPEFLIYFQGTGAADDSGLPNDRFFAVRPEGSVSTLKIQRTERGDSAVYLCASSQGPLAKNTQYFGAGTRLSVL.